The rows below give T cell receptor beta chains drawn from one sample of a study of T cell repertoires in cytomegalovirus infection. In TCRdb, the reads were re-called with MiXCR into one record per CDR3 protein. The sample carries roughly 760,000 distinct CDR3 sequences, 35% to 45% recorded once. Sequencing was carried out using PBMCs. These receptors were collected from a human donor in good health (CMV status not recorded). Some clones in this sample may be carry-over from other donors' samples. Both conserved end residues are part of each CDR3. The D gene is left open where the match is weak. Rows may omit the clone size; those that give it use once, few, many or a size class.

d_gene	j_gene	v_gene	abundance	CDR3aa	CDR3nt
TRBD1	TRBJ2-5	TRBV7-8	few	CASSLWDREGETQYF	TGTGCCAGCAGCCTTTGGGACAGGGAGGGAGAGACCCAGTACTTC
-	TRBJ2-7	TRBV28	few	CASRTYTTQAEQYF	TGTGCCAGCAGGACTTATACAACCCAAGCGGAGCAGTACTTC
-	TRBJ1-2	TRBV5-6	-	CASSPGPSGYTF	TGTGCCAGCAGCCCGGGCCCCTCGGGCTACACCTTC
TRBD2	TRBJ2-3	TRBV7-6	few	CASSSYQTSNTQYF	TGTGCCAGCAGCTCCTACCAGACTAGCAATACGCAGTATTTT
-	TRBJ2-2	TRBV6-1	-	CASIGAGTGELFF	TGTGCCAGCATTGGTGCTGGCACCGGGGAGCTGTTTTTT
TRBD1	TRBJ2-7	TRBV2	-	CASSIRDRGGYEQYF	TGTGCCAGCAGTATCCGGGACAGGGGAGGCTACGAGCAGTACTTC
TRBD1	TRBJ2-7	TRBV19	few	CASSPTVLTGGSYEQYF	TGTGCCAGTAGCCCTACAGTCCTAACAGGGGGAAGTTACGAGCAGTACTTC
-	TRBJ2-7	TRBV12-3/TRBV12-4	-	CASSSRLDLYEQYF	TGTGCCAGCAGTTCAAGACTAGACCTCTACGAGCAGTACTTC
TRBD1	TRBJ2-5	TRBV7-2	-	CASSLQGGLENQYF	TGTGCCAGCAGCTTGCAAGGGGGCTTGGAGAACCAGTACTTC
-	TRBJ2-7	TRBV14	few	CASSAPEFTGEQYF	TGTGCCAGCAGCGCCCCGGAATTCACGGGGGAGCAGTACTTC
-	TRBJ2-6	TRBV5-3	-	CASSLDLRAGANVLTF	TGTGCCAGCAGCTTGGACCTACGGGCTGGGGCCAACGTCCTGACTTTC
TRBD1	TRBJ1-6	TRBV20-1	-	CSAREGGTGLYNSPLHF	TGCAGTGCTAGAGAAGGCGGGACAGGGCTCTATAATTCACCCCTCCACTTT
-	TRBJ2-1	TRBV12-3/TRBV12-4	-	CASFPGGSSYNEQFF	TGTGCCAGCTTTCCGGGCGGTAGCTCCTACAATGAGCAGTTCTTC
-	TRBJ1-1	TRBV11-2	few	CASSLDSAGAFF	TGTGCCAGCAGCCTTGACAGCGCGGGAGCTTTCTTT
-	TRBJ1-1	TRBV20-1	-	CSARERETEAFF	TGCAGTGCTAGAGAGAGGGAGACTGAAGCTTTCTTT
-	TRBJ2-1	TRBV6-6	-	CASTQGHSNEQFF	TGTGCCAGCACCCAAGGACATAGCAATGAGCAGTTCTTC
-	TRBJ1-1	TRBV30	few	CAWRTRTEAFF	TGTGCCTGGAGAACCAGGACGGAAGCTTTCTTT
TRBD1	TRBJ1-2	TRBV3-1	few	CASSQGTGQYGYTF	TGTGCCAGCAGCCAAGGTACGGGACAGTATGGCTACACCTTC
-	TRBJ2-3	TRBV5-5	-	CASSLRLLSYTDTQYF	TGTGCCAGCAGCTTGCGACTCCTTTCCTACACAGATACGCAGTATTTT
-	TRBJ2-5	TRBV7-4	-	CASSTDQARQETQYF	TGTGCCAGCAGCACGGACCAAGCTAGGCAGGAGACCCAGTACTTC
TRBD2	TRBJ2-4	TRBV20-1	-	CSARGGVEAKNIQYF	TGCAGTGCTAGGGGAGGGGTGGAGGCCAAAAACATTCAGTACTTC
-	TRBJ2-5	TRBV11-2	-	CASSLEPGPHGTQYF	TGTGCCAGCAGCTTAGAACCGGGCCCTCACGGGACCCAGTACTTC
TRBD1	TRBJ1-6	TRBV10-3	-	CAISGQGNSPLHF	TGTGCCATCAGTGGACAGGGAAATTCACCCCTCCACTTT
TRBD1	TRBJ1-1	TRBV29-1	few	CSVTGVMNTEAFF	TGCAGCGTTACAGGGGTTATGAACACTGAAGCTTTCTTT
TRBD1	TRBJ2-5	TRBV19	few	CASIPQGAEETQYF	TGTGCCAGTATCCCACAGGGGGCGGAGGAGACCCAGTACTTC
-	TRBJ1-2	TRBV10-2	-	CASSERVLGYTF	TGCGCCAGCAGTGAGAGGGTCCTCGGCTACACCTTC
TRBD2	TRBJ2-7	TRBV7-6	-	CASSTGLAGWPDETYF	TGTGCCAGCAGCACGGGACTAGCGGGATGGCCGGACGAGACGTACTTC
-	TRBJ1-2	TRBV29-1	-	CSVLITGLYGYTF	TGCAGCGTCCTCATTACAGGACTCTATGGCTACACCTTC
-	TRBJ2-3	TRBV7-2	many	CASSLSRTVTDTQYF	TGTGCCAGCAGCTTAAGCAGGACAGTCACAGATACGCAGTATTTT
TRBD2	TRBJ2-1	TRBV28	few	CASRGSGGDNEQFF	TGTGCCAGCAGAGGTAGCGGGGGTGACAATGAGCAGTTCTTC
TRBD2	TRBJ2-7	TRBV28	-	CASSPEVAGGPEQYF	TGTGCCAGCAGTCCAGAGGTAGCGGGAGGGCCCGAGCAGTACTTC
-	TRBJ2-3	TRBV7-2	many	CASSSDRATDTQYF	TGTGCCAGCAGCTCGGACAGAGCCACAGATACGCAGTATTTT
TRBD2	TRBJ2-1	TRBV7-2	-	CASSPGIAGANEQFF	TGTGCCAGCAGCCCCGGGATAGCGGGGGCTAATGAGCAGTTCTTC
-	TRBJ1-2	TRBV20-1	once	CSASSAETYGYTF	TGCAGTGCGAGCTCCGCCGAAACCTATGGCTACACCTTC
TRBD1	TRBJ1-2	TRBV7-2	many	CASSLEWTGVYGYTF	TGTGCCAGCAGCTTAGAATGGACAGGGGTCTATGGCTACACCTTC
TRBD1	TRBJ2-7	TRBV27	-	CASSSVGQVGEQYF	TGTGCCAGCAGTTCCGTGGGACAGGTGGGCGAGCAGTACTTC
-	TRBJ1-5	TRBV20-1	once	CSARDIGGFSQPQHF	TGCAGTGCTAGAGATATCGGGGGTTTTAGTCAGCCCCAGCATTTT
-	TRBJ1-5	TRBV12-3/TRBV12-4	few	CASSLDYRALGDRKNQPQHF	TGTGCCAGCAGTTTAGATTATCGGGCCCTGGGGGACCGAAAAAATCAGCCCCAGCATTTT
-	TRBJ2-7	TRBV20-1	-	CSAGKNLGEQYF	TGCAGTGCAGGCAAGAACCTGGGCGAGCAGTACTTC
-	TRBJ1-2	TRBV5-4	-	CASSDDSLEYGYTF	TGTGCCAGCAGCGACGACAGCCTTGAATATGGCTACACCTTC
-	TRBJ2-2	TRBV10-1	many	CASSFPGAGELFF	TGCGCCAGCAGTTTTCCGGGGGCCGGGGAGCTGTTTTTT
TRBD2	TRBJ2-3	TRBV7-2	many	CASSLRPGGRAPDTQYF	TGTGCCAGCAGCTTACGACCTGGCGGGAGGGCCCCAGATACGCAGTATTTT
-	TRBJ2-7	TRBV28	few	CASSSRGTPDEQYF	TGTGCCAGCAGTTCGCGGGGTACCCCCGACGAGCAGTACTTC
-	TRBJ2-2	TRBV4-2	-	CASRPGAVVKAGELFF	TGTGCCAGCAGACCAGGAGCGGTAGTGAAGGCCGGGGAGCTGTTTTTT
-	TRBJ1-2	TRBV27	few	CASSSPGATFYGYTF	TGTGCCAGCAGTTCCCCAGGGGCTACCTTCTATGGCTACACCTTC
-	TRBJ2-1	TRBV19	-	CASANGGHDNEQFF	TGTGCCAGTGCCAACGGGGGGCACGACAATGAGCAGTTCTTC
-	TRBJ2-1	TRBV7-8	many	CASSSRRNNNEQFF	TGTGCCAGCAGCTCCCGGCGTAATAACAATGAGCAGTTCTTC
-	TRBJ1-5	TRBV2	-	CASSIGQYSNQPQHF	TGTGCCAGCAGTATAGGACAGTATAGCAATCAGCCCCAGCATTTT
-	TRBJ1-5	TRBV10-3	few	CAIKGSNQPQHF	TGTGCCATCAAGGGTAGCAATCAGCCCCAGCATTTT
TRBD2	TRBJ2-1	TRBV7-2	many	CASRVTGTSSSNEQFF	TGTGCCAGCAGGGTGACCGGGACTAGCTCGTCGAATGAGCAGTTCTTC
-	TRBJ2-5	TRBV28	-	CANRKAGGRGETQYF	TGTGCCAACCGAAAGGCCGGGGGCCGAGGCGAGACCCAGTACTTC
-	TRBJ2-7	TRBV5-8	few	CASRRGTGPYEQYF	TGTGCCAGCAGGCGCGGAACAGGGCCCTACGAGCAGTACTTC
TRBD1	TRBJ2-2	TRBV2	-	CASSVVGGANTGELFF	TGTGCCAGCAGTGTCGTAGGGGGCGCGAACACCGGGGAGCTGTTTTTT
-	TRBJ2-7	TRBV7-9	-	CASSFVGAYEQYF	TGTGCCAGCAGCTTCGTCGGTGCCTACGAGCAGTACTTC
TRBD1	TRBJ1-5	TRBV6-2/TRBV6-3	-	CASSPGGLGNQPQHF	TGTGCCAGCAGTCCAGGGGGCTTAGGTAATCAGCCCCAGCATTTT